This T cell receptor (beta chain) stems from a study of human T cells and chemical hapten exposure. Study-wide results and caveats: Sensitizing to DPC left TCRs with a frequency above 1 in 1000 unaltered.

Within the library, unique molecular identifiers were attached to each individual cDNA molecule. One entry per CDR3 protein, called by TCRdb with MiXCR from the RACE reads. The profile shows roughly 360,000 distinct CDR3 sequences, 4% to 5.5% of them singletons. This clonotype was seen more than once but under ten times. What it binds is not known. The CDR3 consists of 16 residues. Germline V gene lookup returns CDR1 MDHEN and CDR2 SYDVKM. Trimming took 4 bases from V and 1 from J, leaving 17 bases between them. Specified time point: patch test 1, 2 weeks after DPC sensitization. The sample's treatment: therapeutic diphenylcyclopropenone sensitization with weekly scalp DPC. Total RNA extraction was carried out from unfractionated whole blood.

This TCR was recovered from a woman in her forties or fifties with alopecia areata. Some clones in this sample may be carry-over from other donors' samples. V is TRBV28 and J is TRBJ2-7; possibly TRBD1 for D (5 bases). The sequencing here drew on whole blood, taken in connection with sensitization to the hapten diphenylcyclopropenone (DPC). DNA for the CDR3: TGTGCCAGCAGTTCGGTTAATTTGACAGCGTCCTACGAGCAGTACTTC. Amino acids: CASSSVNLTASYEQYF.